These 9 T cell receptor beta chains were all obtained from the same sample, sequenced in a study of cytomegalovirus exposure and HLA in healthy donors. It was with 60 Vbeta and 13 Jbeta primers that the PCR ran. Sequencing used immunoSEQ multiplex PCR; TCRdb keeps in-frame clones, though not all of them. Altogether some 160,000 clones are present, 60% to 85% being singletons, with the ten largest covering roughly 1.4%. Sequencing was done on a sample of PBMCs. The receptors here all came from a woman aged 25 to 39 in good health and CMV-seronegative.

This clone has just one count. V and J are TRBV29-1 and TRBJ2-1; 10 nucleotides match TRBD2. V lost 3 bases to trimming and J lost 6 bases; unmatched junction nucleotides: 8. Germline V lookup: CDR1 SQVTM, CDR2 ANQGSEA. The CDR3 sequence is 15 residues long. This chain's CDR3 is CSVEVAGGIPNEQFF. CDR3 sequence (DNA): TGCAGCGTTGAGGTAGCGGGGGGTATACCCAATGAGCAGTTCTTC.

The CDR3 coding sequence is TGCGCCAGCAGCACCCGACAGGGCCCGGGGACCCAGTACTTC. The encoded protein is CASSTRQGPGTQYF. The chain links TRBV5-1 to TRBJ2-5; the match to TRBD1 covers 7 bases. The CDR3 contains 14 residues. The trim removed 4 bases at V and 7 bases at J, leaving 10 bases unmatched. In germline, CDR1 is SGHRS, CDR2 YFSETQ. Filled out from reference TRBV5-1 and TRBJ2-5, the complete variable domain reads KAGVTQTPRYLIKTRGQQVTLSCSPISGHRSVSWYQQTPGQGLQFLFEYFSETQRNKGNFPGRFSGRQFSNSRSEMNVSTLELGDSALYLCASSTRQGPGTQYFGPGTRLLVL.

This chain joins TRBV2 and TRBJ1-4; D is unclear. The CDR3 totals 11 residues. Trimming left V 8 bases short and J 10 bases short, with 11 bases between. The germline V gene encodes CDR1 SNHLY and CDR2 FYNNEI. CDR3 in amino acids: CASGQVGKLFF. CDR3 coding DNA: TGTGCCAGCGGTCAGGTGGGAAAACTGTTTTTT.

This sequence joins TRBV6-1 and TRBJ2-2, with a tentative D call TRBD2 (5 bases). The CDR3 runs 19 residues. Germline V gives CDR1 MNHNS, CDR2 SASEGT. Trimming stripped 5 bases from V and 5 bases from J, with 27 bases between. CDR3 nucleotides: TGTGCCAGCAGTAAAGAGTTGAAAGGCGCGAGGGCGTGGACCGGGGAGCTGTTTTTT. As protein: CASSKELKGARAWTGELFF.

This clone turned up a few times. V gene TRBV5-6 combines with J gene TRBJ1-1, with TRBD1 matching 7 bases. The CDR3 consists of 12 residues. The V gene's germline CDR1 is SGHDT and CDR2 YYEEEE. The junction had 7 bases not matched to a gene; V was cut back by 3 bases and J by 11 bases. The chain's CDR3 is CASSSTGRLAFF. CDR3 nucleotide sequence: TGTGCCAGCAGCTCGACAGGGCGTCTTGCTTTCTTT.

This sequence joins TRBV5-1 and TRBJ2-1, with 12 nucleotides matching TRBD2. This CDR3 has 15 amino acids. Per the germline V gene, CDR1 is SGHRS and CDR2 is YFSETQ. The V gene end was trimmed by 0 bases and the J gene end by 16 bases; junction bases not matched to a gene: 11. The CDR3 DNA reads TGCGCCAGCAGCTTGGGGACTAGCGGGGTACTCGGCGTTTTCTTC. Amino acid sequence: CASSLGTSGVLGVFF.

The V call is TRBV6-5, the J call TRBJ1-1, with D uncertain. The CDR3 has 14 amino acids. Germline V gene data show CDR1 as MNHEY and CDR2 as SVGAGI. V lost 2 bases to trimming and J lost 6 bases, with 13 bases between them. In DNA, the CDR3 is TGTGCCAGCAGTTACCGAACCAGTATCGCTGAAGCTTTCTTT. Its protein is CASSYRTSIAEAFF.

This chain links TRBV5-6 with TRBJ2-7; TRBD1 might be the D (6 bases). This CDR3 has 15 amino acids. The V and J ends lost 6 bases and 2 bases respectively, with 18 bases between them. Germline values: CDR1 SGHDT, CDR2 YYEEEE. The CDR3 protein is CASMAGWTATYEQYF. The CDR3 DNA sequence: TGTGCCAGCATGGCCGGGTGGACAGCTACCTACGAGCAGTACTTC.

The J gene is TRBJ2-2, the V gene TRBV5-6; 8 bases fit TRBD1. After removal of 6 bases from V and 2 bases from J, the junction contained 12 bases not matched to a gene. Germline CDR1 and CDR2: SGHDT and YYEEEE. There are 17 residues in the CDR3. CDR3 DNA sequence: TGTGCCAGCATCCTCGCATCCGGGACAGGTAACACCGGGGAGCTGTTTTTT. Protein sequence: CASILASGTGNTGELFF.